This T cell receptor beta chain was documented in a study of identical twins. Study observations and caveats: There was more out-of-frame TCR alpha sharing in monozygotic twins than models estimated. An excess of low generation probability was shown by twin-shared out-of-frame alpha sequences.

After template switching added a universal primer site, the resulting cDNA carried unique molecular identifiers. TCRdb used MiXCR to reprocess the 5' RACE reads, holding one entry per CDR3 protein. The sample records fewer than 800,000 distinct CDR3 sequences, 7.1% being singletons. This clonotype turned up a few times. The antigen remains undetermined. This CDR3 is 13 amino acids long. The trim removed 7 bases at V and 5 bases at J, leaving 6 bases unmatched. These data also featured in a second study, about yellow fever vaccine responses in identical twins.

The TCR originated in a woman younger than 35 in good health. The chain is built from TRBV12-3 or TRBV12-4 and TRBJ2-7; 9 bases agree with TRBD2. Sequencing was done on a sample of PBMCs. The CDR3 sequence: CASTISGSNEQYF. The CDR3 nucleotides read TGTGCCAGCACCATTAGCGGGAGCAACGAGCAGTACTTC.